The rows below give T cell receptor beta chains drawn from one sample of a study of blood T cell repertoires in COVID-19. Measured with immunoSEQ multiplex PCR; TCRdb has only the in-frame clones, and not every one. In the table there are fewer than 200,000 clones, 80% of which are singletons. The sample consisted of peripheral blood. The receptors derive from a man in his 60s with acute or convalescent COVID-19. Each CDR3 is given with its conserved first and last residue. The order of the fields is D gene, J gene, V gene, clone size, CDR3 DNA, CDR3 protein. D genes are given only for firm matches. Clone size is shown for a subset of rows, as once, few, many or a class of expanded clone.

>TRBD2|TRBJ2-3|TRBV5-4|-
TGTGCCAGCAGCCAGCCGGGGGGTTACACAGATACGCAGTATTTT
CASSQPGGYTDTQYF
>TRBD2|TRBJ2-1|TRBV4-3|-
TGCGCCAGCAGCCAAGATAGTGGCGGGGGGAACAATGAGCAGTTCTTC
CASSQDSGGGNNEQFF
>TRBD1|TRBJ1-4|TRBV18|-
TGTGCCAGCTCACTAGGACAGGCAAATGAAAAACTGTTTTTT
CASSLGQANEKLFF
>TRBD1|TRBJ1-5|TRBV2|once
TGTGCCAGCAGAAAGGACAGGGGGCTCCCAGCCCAGCATTTT
CASRKDRGLPAQHF
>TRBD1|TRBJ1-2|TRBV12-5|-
TGTGCTAGTGGTTTGGTACCGGGGACAGAATACACCTTC
CASGLVPGTEYTF
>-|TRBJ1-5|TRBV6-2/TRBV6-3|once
TGTGCCAGCAGTTACTCGATGTTGGCGGGGGTAAACAATCAGCCCCAGCATTTT
CASSYSMLAGVNNQPQHF
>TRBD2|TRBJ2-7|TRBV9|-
TGTGCCAGCACCCCCACGGGGGGCGAGCAGTACTTC
CASTPTGGEQYF
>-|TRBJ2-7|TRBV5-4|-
TGTGCCAGCAGCAGAATGCCAGGGGAAGGGGGCTACGAGCAGTACTTC
CASSRMPGEGGYEQYF
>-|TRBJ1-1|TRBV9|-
TGTGCCAGCAGCATAGGGCCACAGGGAAGAGGGGGGGGCACTGAAGCTTTCTTT
CASSIGPQGRGGGTEAFF
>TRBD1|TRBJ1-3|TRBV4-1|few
TGCGCCAGCAGAGACCGGGACAGCGCTGGAAACACCATATATTTT
CASRDRDSAGNTIYF
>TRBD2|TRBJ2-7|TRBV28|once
TGTGCCAGCTTAACTAGCGGCTACGAGCAGTACTTC
CASLTSGYEQYF
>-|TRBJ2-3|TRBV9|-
TGTGCCAGCAGCGTAGACCCCCTCATGGCAGGGGGCACAGATACGCAGTATTTT
CASSVDPLMAGGTDTQYF
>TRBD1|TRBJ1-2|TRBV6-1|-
TGTGCCAGCAGTGAAGAAGTCAGGAGCCCAGGGGGCTATGGCTACACCTTC
CASSEEVRSPGGYGYTF
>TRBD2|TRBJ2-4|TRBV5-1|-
TGCGCCAGCAGCTTGGGCGGGACTAGCGTCCAGTACTTC
CASSLGGTSVQYF
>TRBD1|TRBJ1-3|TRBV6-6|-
TGTGCCAGCTTCCCGGGACAGGGGGGTTATGGAAACACCATATATTTT
CASFPGQGGYGNTIYF
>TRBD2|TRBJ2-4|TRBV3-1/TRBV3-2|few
TGTGCCAGCAGCCAGGTTCTAGCGGGGGCCAAAAACATTCAGTACTTC
CASSQVLAGAKNIQYF
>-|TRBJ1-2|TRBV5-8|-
TGTGCCAGCAGCTACCTAGGCTTCACTAACTATGGCTACACCTTC
CASSYLGFTNYGYTF
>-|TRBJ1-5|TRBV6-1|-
TGTGCCAGCAGTGAAGGGAGTCATCAGCCCCAGCATTTT
CASSEGSHQPQHF
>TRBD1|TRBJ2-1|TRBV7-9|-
TGTGCCAGCAGCACGTGGGACAGGGGGGGCTACAATGAGCAGTTCTTC
CASSTWDRGGYNEQFF
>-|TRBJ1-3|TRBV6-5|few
TGTGCCAGCAGGACGTCGGGGAACACCATATATTTT
CASRTSGNTIYF
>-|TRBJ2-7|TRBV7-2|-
TGTGCCAGCAGCACCACAGGGAACGATTACGAGCAGTACTTC
CASSTTGNDYEQYF
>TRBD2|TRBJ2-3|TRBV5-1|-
TGCGCCAGCAGCCCAGGACTAGCGGTCACAGATACGCAGTATTTT
CASSPGLAVTDTQYF
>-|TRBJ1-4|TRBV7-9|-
TGTGCCAGCAGTTTAGGGGAGGGGAGAGGCGGTGAAAAACTGTTTTTT
CASSLGEGRGGEKLFF
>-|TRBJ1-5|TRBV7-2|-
TGTGCCAGCAGCTTAGACTATCAGCCCCAGCATTTT
CASSLDYQPQHF
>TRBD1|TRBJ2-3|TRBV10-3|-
TGTGCCACCCAGGGGGTCAGGGGCACAGATACGCAGTATTTT
CATQGVRGTDTQYF
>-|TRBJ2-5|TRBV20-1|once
TGCAGCCCCAGGGGATCCGAGACCCAGTACTTC
CSPRGSETQYF
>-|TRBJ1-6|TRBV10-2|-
TGCGCCAGCCGCAGGCCTAAGGGGATTTCACCCCTCCACTTT
CASRRPKGISPLHF
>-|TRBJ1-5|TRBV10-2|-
TGCGCCAGCAGTGAGGAAGGGGGTCAGCCCCAGCATTTT
CASSEEGGQPQHF
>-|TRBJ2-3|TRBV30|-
TGTGCCTGGAGTGTTGCGGGAAGCGGATATACGCAGTATTTT
CAWSVAGSGYTQYF
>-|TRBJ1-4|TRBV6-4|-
TGTGCCAGCACCCCCTCCGGAGGGACGGAGGAGGAAAAACTGTTTTTT
CASTPSGGTEEEKLFF
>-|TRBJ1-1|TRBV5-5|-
TGTGCCAGCAGCTTGGGTTGGGGAGTCAGTCAGGAAGCTTTCTTT
CASSLGWGVSQEAFF
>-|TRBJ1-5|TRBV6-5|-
TGTGCCAGCACCGCAAACGCGGCAAATCAGCCCCAGCATTTT
CASTANAANQPQHF
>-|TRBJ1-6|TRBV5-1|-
TGCGCCAGCAGCTTGGAGACAGTAGGATCACCCCTCCACTTT
CASSLETVGSPLHF
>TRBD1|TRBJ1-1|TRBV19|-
TGTGCCACCAGGGGACAGACCTTCGAAGCTTTCTTT
CATRGQTFEAFF
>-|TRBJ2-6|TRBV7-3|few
TGTGCCAGCAGCTTAATGTCGGGGTCTGGGGCCAACGTCCTGACTTTC
CASSLMSGSGANVLTF
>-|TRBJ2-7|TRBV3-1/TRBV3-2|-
TGTGCCAGCAGACTCTCGACTCTCCCCGAGCAGTACTTC
CASRLSTLPEQYF
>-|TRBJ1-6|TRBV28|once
TGTGCCAGCAGTTCCCGAGCCTATAATTCACCCCTCCACTTT
CASSSRAYNSPLHF
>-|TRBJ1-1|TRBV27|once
TGTGCCAGCAGTTTAGAGATCGGGGGGCTATTTGAAGCTTTCTTT
CASSLEIGGLFEAFF
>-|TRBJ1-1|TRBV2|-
TGTGCCAGCAGGCCACATAACACTGAAGCTTTCTTT
CASRPHNTEAFF
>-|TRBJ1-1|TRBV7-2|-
TGTGCCAGCAGCTCTGGACACAGTAGAATGAACACTGAAGCTTTCTTT
CASSSGHSRMNTEAFF
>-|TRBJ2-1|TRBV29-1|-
TGCAGCGTTGTAGTATACAATGAGCAGTTCTTC
CSVVVYNEQFF
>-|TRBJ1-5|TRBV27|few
TGTGCCAGCAGTTTAGTGGGGGCGAGTCAGCCCCAGCATTTT
CASSLVGASQPQHF
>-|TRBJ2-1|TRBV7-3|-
TGTGCCAGCAGCCCCTTCTCTAGCGTCAATGAGCAGTTCTTC
CASSPFSSVNEQFF
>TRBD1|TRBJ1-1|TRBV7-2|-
TGTGCCAGCAGCTTAGAGTGGGCCCAGGGGGGCACTGAAGCTTTCTTT
CASSLEWAQGGTEAFF
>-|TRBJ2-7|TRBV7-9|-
TGTGCCAGCAGCTTTCTCTACGAGCAGTACTTC
CASSFLYEQYF
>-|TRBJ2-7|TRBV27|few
TGTGCCAGCAGTCCCCGACAGGTAGGGGACGAGCAGTACTTC
CASSPRQVGDEQYF
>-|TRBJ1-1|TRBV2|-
TGTGCCAGCAGTGTTAGGAGGACTAACACTGAAGCTTTCTTT
CASSVRRTNTEAFF
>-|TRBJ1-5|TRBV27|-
TGTGCCAGCAGTTCCTACGGGGTTATAGATCAGCCCCAGCATTTT
CASSSYGVIDQPQHF